This record looks at one T cell receptor beta chain sequence and its context. Antigen: not known. A multiplex PCR was run with 60 Vbeta primers and 13 Jbeta primers. Repertoires were generated with immunoSEQ multiplex PCR, while TCRdb's copy carries only in-frame clones and drops some. There are 85,000 to 120,000 clones in the sample; less than 80% occur only once, and roughly 3.9% lies in the top ten. This specimen comes from a study of cytomegalovirus exposure and HLA in healthy donors. On the study more broadly: Previous work identified 95 million to 120 million unique TCR beta sequences from roughly 180 million T cells.

The germline V and J ends were trimmed by 2 bases and 0 bases, with 10 bases remaining between them. Germline CDR1 is SGHRS and CDR2 is YFSETQ. CDR3 size: 15 residues. Study results and limitations: Some TCR beta chains (over 150 of them) were listed as cytomegalovirus-associated. Among TCR beta chains of equal frequency, HLA-associated ones were more clonally expanded in a later analysis. A later examination showed that TCR association rates differed by HLA locus, with DRB1 most and HLA-C fewest.

The sequenced material came from PBMCs. V and J are TRBV5-1 and TRBJ2-3; D is ambiguous. This clonotype originated in a man in his 60s in good health and CMV-seronegative. Here the CDR3 reads CASSFTGISTDTQYF. DNA for the CDR3: TGCGCCAGCAGCTTCACGGGTATAAGCACAGATACGCAGTATTTT.